One T cell receptor (beta chain) is described in this entry. This CDR3 has 15 residues. Germline V gene data show CDR1 as LNHDA and CDR2 as SQIVND (reference sequence). V lost 7 bases and J lost 0, with 16 bases in between. The data were obtained in a study of OX40 agonist ivuxolimab in advanced cancers. Blood draws occurred at baseline, cycle 4 day 1, and cycle 7 day 1. Repertoires were generated with immunoSEQ multiplex PCR, while TCRdb's copy carries only in-frame clones and drops some. This table holds about 80,000 clones, more than 90% found once. The rearrangement uses TRBV19 and TRBJ2-7; D unclear. The sequenced sample was CD4+ or CD8+ T cells sorted from blood, obtained in a trial of the OX40 agonist ivuxolimab. The clonotype comes from an adult with an advanced solid tumor such as melanoma, head and neck, liver or kidney cancer. CDR3 loop: CASTAGIGISYEQYF. CDR3 nucleotide sequence: TGTGCCAGTACCGCTGGGATTGGAATCTCCTACGAGCAGTACTTC. Variable domain in full (rest from reference TRBV19 and TRBJ2-7): DGGITQSPKYLFRKEGQNVTLSCEQNLNHDAMYWYRQDPGQGLRLIYYSQIVNDFQKGDIAEGYSVSREKKESFPLTVTSAQKNPTAFYLCASTAGIGISYEQYFGPGTRLTVT.